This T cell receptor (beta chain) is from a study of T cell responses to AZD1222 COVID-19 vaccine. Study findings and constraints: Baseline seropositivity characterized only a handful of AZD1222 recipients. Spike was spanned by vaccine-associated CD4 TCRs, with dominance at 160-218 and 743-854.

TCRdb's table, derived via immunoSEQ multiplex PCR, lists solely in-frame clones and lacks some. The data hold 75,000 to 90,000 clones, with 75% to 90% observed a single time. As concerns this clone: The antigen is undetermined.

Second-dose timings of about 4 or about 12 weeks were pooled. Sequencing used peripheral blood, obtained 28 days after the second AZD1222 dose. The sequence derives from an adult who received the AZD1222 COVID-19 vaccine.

CDR3 region: CASSRGDRGDQPQHF. DNA of the CDR3: TGCGCCAGCAGCCGGGGGGACAGGGGCGATCAGCCCCAGCATTTT. The chain is built from TRBV5-1 and TRBJ1-5; 10 bases are shared with TRBD1. The junction had 6 bases not matched to a gene; V was cut back by 4 bases and J by 5 bases. The germline gives CDR1 SGHRS, CDR2 YFSETQ. The CDR3 runs to 15 residues.